This TCR beta chain was identified in a study of T cells in Graves' hyperthyroidism and ophthalmopathy. Study in general: Staff took peripheral blood when the initial diagnosis was made, before any treatment began.

Overall study results and limits: The model predicted ophthalmopathy a median approximately 6 months before onset. Blood also carried most thyroid clonotypes expanded above 0.001.

The CDR3 length is 16 residues. The V end was cut by 4 bases, the J end by 0 bases, with 14 bases between. Germline CDR1 reads SGDLS; CDR2 reads YYNGEE. From RNA transcripts, TCR beta CDR3 regions were amplified. The primer set for the first-round RT-PCR of the TCR CDR3 was HTBI. Each CDR3 protein gets one entry after TCRdb re-called the multiplex PCR reads with MiXCR. The data hold about 480,000 distinct CDR3 sequences, with approximately 23% observed a single time. This clonotype appeared a few times. Its specificity is unknown. Sequenced: blood. V and J are TRBV9 and TRBJ2-1; D unresolved. The TCR comes from a woman in her 70s with Graves' ophthalmopathy. CDR3 DNA sequence: TGTGCCAGCAGCCCGCGTCAAGCTTTCTCCTACAATGAGCAGTTCTTC. It is translated as CASSPRQAFSYNEQFF.